This T cell receptor (beta chain) was sequenced for a study of cytomegalovirus exposure and HLA in healthy donors. Clones were sequenced by immunoSEQ multiplex PCR, and TCRdb holds only the in-frame ones, with some missing. The data show 110,000 to 150,000 clones, approximately 85% seen once. Of note for this clone: Its target is not known.

The CDR3 spans 12 residues. The trim removed 8 bases at V and 3 bases at J, leaving 4 bases unmatched. Germline V CDR1 and CDR2: WNHNN, SYGVQD (reference sequence). Study-wide results and caveats: A later analysis found first-cohort TCR clusters tended to co-occur in the 130 or so validation repertoires. The classifier, whose performance was assessed in both the original and validation cohorts, reportedly diagnosed cytomegalovirus status with high specificity and sensitivity. Some TCR beta chains (164 of them) were listed as cytomegalovirus-associated. The dataset shows that most TCR sequences were rare, while some public TCRs occurred in many donors.

Source material: PBMCs. The J gene is TRBJ2-7, the V gene TRBV10-1; TRBD1 agrees at 7 bases. The clonotype comes from a woman aged 30 to 39 in good health and CMV-seronegative. In DNA, the CDR3 is TGCGCCAGCGGGGACAGCAACTACGAGCAGTACTTC. Its protein is CASGDSNYEQYF.